Sequencing of this T cell receptor beta chain was carried out in a study of beta chain features in type 1 diabetes (dated by TCRdb to between 2017 and 2018). Study-level background: Mean age, gender distribution, total cell number and subset yield were not different between patients and healthy donors. Regulatory and stem cell-like memory subsets were obtained from only 8 patients and roughly 8 healthy donors, while naive and central memory subsets were obtained from all 28 donors. The study compared the TCRB repertoires of sorted circulating CD4+ T cell subsets in recently diagnosed type 1 diabetes patients with those in matched healthy donors. A total of 85 million to 140 million sorted cells were examined across all samples, and a strong correlation was observed between cell number per subset and RNA yield.

CDR1 and CDR2 are read off the germline V gene as SGHAT and FQNNGV. The CDR3 contains 16 residues, cysteine and phenylalanine counted. The sequence is cut down to CDR3 DNA, 48 bases in frame from base 1. Relative to germline, V is 5 bases shorter and J is 3 bases shorter, with 16 bases between their ends. The entire isolated RNA was reverse transcribed using the High Capacity cDNA Reverse Transcription Kit, and thus expressed TCRB transcripts were sequenced. Naive, central memory and regulatory T cell samples underwent deep immunoSEQ sequencing, averaging about 3.57 million total reads per sample. Sorted cells were lysed in RLT buffer, and RNA was extracted using DNase-treated RNeasy Micro or Mini kits according to cell number. Each cell subset was processed on its own to prevent cross-contamination, while patient and healthy donor samples were processed together. The immunoSEQ multiplex PCR was used to amplify TCRB sequences from cDNA, generating 87-bp fragments that spanned the CDR3 region. Sequencing of the amplicons was performed on the Illumina HiSeq platform. The authors' analysis ran thus. PCR bias was corrected computationally using synthetic template baselines, and reads within Hamming distance 2 were collapsed, with unmergeable singletons discarded. Reads were aligned against IMGT so that V, D and J genes, CDR3 length and insertions or deletions at six rearrangement sites could be assigned. Within each subset, clonotype counts were normalized to the number of sorted cells before true diversity and Gini coefficients were calculated with the tcR R package. Repertoire sharing was quantified using the overlap coefficient calculated on TCRB nucleotide sequences. TCRdb mirrors the immuneACCESS table, restricted to in-frame sequences. Some clones are absent from its copies; in checked studies, under half trace to an unresolved V gene, and the reason for the others is unknown. That table furnishes V, J and clone size, whereas the DNA furnished D and trimming. The sample table lists over 300,000 clones, less than 10% of them with a count of one. Jointly, the top ten make up around 0.44% of the sample.

Each donor gave one peripheral blood draw, approximately 0.11 L on average, collected into heparinised tubes. A BD FACSAria II was used to sort naive, central memory, regulatory and stem cell-like memory CD4+ T cells with a panel that included CD45RO, CCR7, CD25, CD127, CD95 and CD27. A purity above 95% was achieved for all sorted populations. PBMCs were isolated immediately by Lymphoprep density gradient centrifugation and stained directly without culture. So that batch effects would be minimized, each experiment stained and sorted samples in pairs, pairing one healthy donor with one patient. There are a few counts of this clone. It has no known antigen specificity. No much larger clone exists at a distance of one base, and base qualities are not known. Results the study describes overall, beyond this receptor: Fewer insertions and more nucleotide deletions at VDJ recombination sites were observed in patients with type 1 diabetes, implying thymic rearrangement abnormalities. PCR might favor shorter templates, but patient and control samples were amplified and corrected together, so any skew would affect both groups equally. Because cDNA was sequenced instead of genomic DNA, activated cells with high expression could be over-represented, although the groups did not differ in activation or CD3 levels. Because the HLA sub-analyses included only small numbers of individuals, any influence of HLA type on TCRB rearrangement was left unresolved. The naive, central memory and regulatory TCRB repertoires appeared to resemble one another more closely among patients than among healthy donors. A moderate but significant shortening of TCRB CDR3 length was observed in type 1 diabetes patients in all four CD4+ subsets.

The V and J segments used are TRBV11-2 and TRBJ1-4; matching of 6 bases hints at TRBD1 as the D gene. Source material: central memory CD4+ T cells from blood. The TCR originated in a woman younger than 35 in good health. The CDR3 protein is CASSPRGRTPNEKLFF. The DNA sequence is TGTGCCAGCAGCCCCCGGGGGCGGACACCTAATGAAAAACTGTTTTTT.